The 20 T cell receptor beta chains presented below share a single source sample, sequenced in a study of cytomegalovirus exposure and HLA in healthy donors. PCR was performed using 60 Vbeta and 13 Jbeta primers. The table came from immunoSEQ multiplex PCR; TCRdb's copy has only in-frame clones and leaves some out. The sample has roughly 180,000 clones, about 80% seen once; the top ten hold roughly 1.5%. Material for sequencing was PBMCs. The receptors here all came from a man aged 18 to 29 in good health and CMV-seronegative.

The gene calls are TRBV5-5 and TRBJ1-2; no definite D call. Trimming removed 3 bases from V and 8 bases from J, with 11 bases in between. CDR3 length: 12 amino acids. Germline values: CDR1 SGHKS, CDR2 YYEKEE (reference sequence). The CDR3 protein is CASSYEIRGYTF. Here the CDR3 DNA reads TGTGCCAGCAGCTACGAGATTCGAGGCTACACCTTC.

This chain links TRBV9 with TRBJ2-5; 9 nucleotides match TRBD2. The CDR3 totals 16 residues. The V gene's germline CDR1 is SGDLS and CDR2 YYNGEE. V was clipped by 4 bases and J by 5 bases; unmatched bases: 12. The CDR3 loop is CASSPGGLAGLETQYF. CDR3 DNA: TGTGCCAGCAGCCCAGGAGGGCTAGCGGGGTTGGAGACCCAGTACTTC.

This clone came up once. V is TRBV5-1 and J is TRBJ2-5; 9 bases agree with TRBD1. The CDR3 loop spans 15 amino acids. V was pared by 5 bases and J by 3 bases, with 8 bases of the junction left unmatched. The V gene's germline CDR1 is SGHRS and CDR2 YFSETQ. The CDR3 sequence: CASRRDREFEETQYF. Here the CDR3 DNA reads TGCGCCAGCAGGAGGGACAGGGAGTTTGAAGAGACCCAGTACTTC.

This sequence joins TRBV19 and TRBJ2-3; D ambiguous. With 8 bases removed from V and 1 base from J, the gap between germline ends came to 10 bases. The CDR3 loop spans 13 amino acids. Germline CDR1 is LNHDA and CDR2 is SQIVND (reference sequence). CDR3 region: CASLGLGTDTQYF. DNA for the CDR3: TGTGCCAGTCTCGGTCTCGGCACAGATACGCAGTATTTT.

The chain uses TRBV4-3 and TRBJ2-3; no reliable D call. CDR1 LGHNA and CDR2 YSLEER come from the germline V gene. This CDR3 contains 16 residues. With 2 bases removed from V and 0 bases from J, the gap between germline ends came to 12 bases. The CDR3 reads CASSQLLQVSTDTQYF. The CDR3 nucleotides are TGCGCCAGCAGCCAATTACTCCAGGTTAGCACAGATACGCAGTATTTT.

The chain joins TRBV10-3 to TRBJ2-1; a weak D match, TRBD2 (6 bases). CDR3 size: 14 residues. Looked up from germline, CDR1 is ENHRY and CDR2 is SYGVKD. V was pared by 3 bases and J by 8 bases, with 14 bases between. CDR3 nucleotides: TGTGCCATCAGTGACGGGGGAGTGGTCTATGAGCAGTTCTTC. Protein sequence: CAISDGGVVYEQFF.

The gene calls are TRBV5-5 and TRBJ1-1; 7 bases are a match to TRBD1. This CDR3 region has 14 residues. Germline values: CDR1 SGHKS, CDR2 YYEKEE (reference sequence). The ends lost 4 bases at V and 3 bases at J; junction bases unmatched: 6. The CDR3 nucleotides are TGTGCCAGCAGCGAACAGGGGTCTTACACTGAAGCTTTCTTT. Amino acid sequence: CASSEQGSYTEAFF.

This chain connects TRBV5-8 to TRBJ2-1; D might be TRBD2 (6 bases). Trimming stripped 4 bases from V and 12 bases from J, with 14 bases between. Germline V gives CDR1 SGHTS, CDR2 YDEGEE. CDR3 length: 12 amino acids. Here the CDR3 reads CASSRRLVAQFF. CDR3 in DNA: TGTGCCAGCAGCCGACGACTAGTCGCGCAGTTCTTC.

The chain recombines TRBV29-1 with TRBJ1-1; D uncertain. Germline V gene sequence: CDR1 SQVTM, CDR2 ANQGSEA. V was trimmed by 7 bases and J by 9 bases, leaving 15 bases between them. The CDR3 runs 11 residues. This CDR3 is CSGLGSRKAFF. The CDR3 DNA sequence: TGCAGCGGCCTAGGCAGCCGTAAAGCTTTCTTT.

The V call is TRBV5-6, the J call TRBJ2-5; the match to TRBD1 covers 7 bases. CDR1 is SGHDT, CDR2 YYEEEE, per germline. The CDR3 is made up of 15 amino acids. J was trimmed by 5 bases and V by 7 bases; bases with no gene match: 14. CDR3 region: CASWTGQVLGETQYF. The CDR3, as DNA: TGTGCCAGCTGGACCGGACAGGTCCTGGGGGAGACCCAGTACTTC.

The V call is TRBV25-1, the J call TRBJ2-1, with 10 bases that match TRBD1. The CDR3 totals 17 residues. The junction had 10 bases not matched to a gene; V was cut back by 4 bases and J by 4 bases. The germline gives CDR1 MGHDK, CDR2 SYGVNS. CDR3 sequence (DNA): TGTGCCAGCAGTGGTCCGGGACAGGGGTGGATTTACAATGAGCAGTTCTTC. Its protein product is CASSGPGQGWIYNEQFF.

The chain has TRBV6-1 and TRBJ2-3, with D maybe TRBD2 (6 bases). Germline V gives CDR1 MNHNS, CDR2 SASEGT. This CDR3 contains 12 residues. Trimming removed 8 bases from V and 8 bases from J, with 14 bases in between. CDR3 region: CASLLTRSTQYF. CDR3 in DNA: TGTGCCAGCCTACTGACTAGATCTACGCAGTATTTT.

The chain employs TRBV2 and TRBJ2-5; a possible D gene is TRBD2 (5 bases). The germline V gene has CDR1 SNHLY and CDR2 FYNNEI. This CDR3 is 19 amino acids long. Trimming pared 1 base from V and 2 bases from J, leaving 23 bases between. In DNA, the CDR3 is TGTGCCAGCAGTGAAGGAGGACTCACCCGGTCGGTGGAGCAAGAGACCCAGTACTTC. It codes for CASSEGGLTRSVEQETQYF.

The chain employs TRBV9 and TRBJ1-2, with unresolved D. V lost 4 bases to trimming and J lost 4 bases, with 14 bases between them. CDR1 and CDR2 (germline): SGDLS, YYNGEE. The CDR3 length is 14 residues. CDR3 region: CASSPTRGGYGYTF. CDR3 bases: TGTGCCAGCAGCCCGACGCGGGGAGGCTATGGCTACACCTTC.

This CDR3 reads CASSRLAGSGTDTQYF. The CDR3 bases are TGTGCCAGCAGCAGACTAGCGGGAAGCGGTACAGATACGCAGTATTTT. The chain joins TRBV28 to TRBJ2-3; 11 bases align to TRBD2. Trimming removed 6 bases from V and 3 bases from J; junction bases left unmatched: 8. The length of the CDR3 is 16 residues. Germline V lookup: CDR1 MDHEN, CDR2 SYDVKM.

The chain combines TRBV30 with TRBJ1-1, with 10 bases aligning to TRBD1. Trimming removed 3 bases from V and 2 bases from J; junction bases left unmatched: 9. CDR1 and CDR2 (germline): GTSNPN, SVGIG (reference sequence). The CDR3 extends over 16 amino acids. CDR3 DNA: TGTGCCTGGAGAAACCGGGACAGGGGAAGCAACACTGAAGCTTTCTTT. Protein product: CAWRNRDRGSNTEAFF.

The chain couples TRBV7-6 to TRBJ2-1, with 7 bases fitting TRBD2. The CDR3 runs 13 residues. The germline V gene encodes CDR1 SGHVS and CDR2 FNYEAQ. V was pared by 5 bases and J by 9 bases, with 7 bases of the junction left unmatched. CDR3: CASSPRLASEQFF. CDR3 DNA sequence: TGTGCCAGCAGCCCCCGACTAGCTAGTGAGCAGTTCTTC.

This clone was counted between two and nine times. The DNA for the CDR3 is TGTGCCAGTAGTATAGTATCCGCCAAAAACATTCAGTACTTC. Protein sequence: CASSIVSAKNIQYF. The chain employs TRBV19 and TRBJ2-4; D ambiguous. The V gene's germline CDR1 is LNHDA and CDR2 SQIVND (reference sequence). The CDR3 extends over 14 amino acids. V was pared by 1 base and J by 1 base, with 5 bases between.

This chain links TRBV4-2 with TRBJ2-5; D unclear. V was trimmed by 1 base and J by 2 bases, leaving 11 bases between them. Germline-derived CDR1 and CDR2 are LGHNA and YNFKEQ. The CDR3 contains 15 residues. The CDR3 protein is CASSQVSTEQETQYF. CDR3 nucleotides: TGTGCCAGCAGCCAAGTCAGCACGGAGCAAGAGACCCAGTACTTC.

This clone was seen only once. The chain links TRBV21-1 to TRBJ2-1; the table's D call of TRBD2 was not tested on the DNA. TRBV21-1 is a known pseudogene. The CDR3 has 17 amino acids. The CDR3 is CASRKGLAGLPYNEQFF. CDR3 sequence (DNA): TGTGCCAGCAGAAAGGGGCTAGCGGGGTTGCCTTACAATGAGCAGTTCTTC.